This T cell receptor beta chain appears in the sequencing data of a study of OX40 agonist ivuxolimab in advanced cancers. About the research overall: Prior therapy, whether anti-PD-1, anti-PD-L1 or anti-CTLA-4, was allowed, and about 40% had some.

Findings and caveats of the study: The average count of expanded clones was higher among CD8+ T cells than among CD4+. Patients who responded partially at 0.1-3.0 mg/kg showed clonal expansion ranking among the lowest. The antigen specificity of the peripheral T cells (those that were expanded) was not determined.

The length of the CDR3 is 16 residues. The germline CDR1 and CDR2 sequences are SGDLS and YYNGEE. V shed 1 base and J 2 bases; nucleotides not matched to a gene: 9. Comment on this clone: No antigen is known for it.

Repertoires were generated with immunoSEQ multiplex PCR, while TCRdb's copy carries only in-frame clones and drops some. The sample lists about 46,000 clones, more than 85% seen once, with around 10% in the top ten. The sequencing used CD4+ or CD8+ T cells sorted from blood, collected in a trial of the OX40 agonist ivuxolimab. This chain connects TRBV9 to TRBJ2-7, with TRBD2 matching over 7 bases. The receptor comes from an adult with an advanced solid tumor such as melanoma, head and neck, liver or kidney cancer. CDR3 sequence reads: CASSVSPTSPTYEQYF. The CDR3 DNA sequence: TGTGCCAGCAGCGTATCTCCGACTAGCCCAACCTACGAGCAGTACTTC. The full variable domain, its missing parts supplied by reference TRBV9 and TRBJ2-7, is DSGVTQTPKHLITATGQRVTLRCSPRSGDLSVYWYQQSLDQGLQFLIQYYNGEERAKGNILERFSAQQFPDLHSELNLSSLELGDSALYFCASSVSPTSPTYEQYFGPGTRLTVT.